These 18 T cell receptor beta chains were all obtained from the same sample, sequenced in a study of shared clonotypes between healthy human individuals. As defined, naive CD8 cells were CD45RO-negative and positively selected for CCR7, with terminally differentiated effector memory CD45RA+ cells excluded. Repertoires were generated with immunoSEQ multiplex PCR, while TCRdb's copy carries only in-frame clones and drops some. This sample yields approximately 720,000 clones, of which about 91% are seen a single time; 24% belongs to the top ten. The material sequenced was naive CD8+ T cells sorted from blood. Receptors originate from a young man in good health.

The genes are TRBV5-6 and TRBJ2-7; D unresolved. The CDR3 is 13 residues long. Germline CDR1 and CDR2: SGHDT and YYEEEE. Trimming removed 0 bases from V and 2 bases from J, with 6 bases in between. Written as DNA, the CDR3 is TGTGCCAGCAGCTTGGAGGCCCCCTACGAGCAGTACTTC. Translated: CASSLEAPYEQYF.

The CDR3 sequence is CASSLPPHRDISYEQYF. In nucleotides, the CDR3 is TGTGCCAGCAGTTTACCCCCTCACCGGGACATTTCCTACGAGCAGTACTTC. V gene TRBV28 combines with J gene TRBJ2-7, with D possibly matching TRBD1 (6 bases). V was pared by 2 bases and J by 1 base, with 18 bases between. The CDR3 sequence is 17 residues long. Germline values: CDR1 MDHEN, CDR2 SYDVKM. Drawing the rest from reference TRBV28 and TRBJ2-7, the complete variable domain is DVKVTQSSRYLVKRTGEKVFLECVQDMDHENMFWYRQDPGLGLRLIYFSYDVKMKEKGDIPEGYSVSREKKERFSLILESASTNQTSMYLCASSLPPHRDISYEQYFGPGTRLTVT.

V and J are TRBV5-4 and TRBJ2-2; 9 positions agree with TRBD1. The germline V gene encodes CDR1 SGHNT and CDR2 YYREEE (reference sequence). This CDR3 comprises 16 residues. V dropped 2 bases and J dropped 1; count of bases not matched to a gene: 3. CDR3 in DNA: TGTGCCAGCAGCTTTACAGGGGGCGGGAACACCGGGGAGCTGTTTTTT. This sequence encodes CASSFTGGGNTGELFF.

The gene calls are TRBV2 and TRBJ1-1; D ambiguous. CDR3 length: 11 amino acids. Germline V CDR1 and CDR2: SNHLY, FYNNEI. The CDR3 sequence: CADKVNTEAFF. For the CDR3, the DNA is TGTGCAGATAAGGTGAACACTGAAGCTTTCTTT.

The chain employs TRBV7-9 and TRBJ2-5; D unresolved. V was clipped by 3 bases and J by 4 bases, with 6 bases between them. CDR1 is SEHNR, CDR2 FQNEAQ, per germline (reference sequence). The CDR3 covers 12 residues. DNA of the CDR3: TGTGCCAGCAGCTTGCTCGCAGAGACCCAGTACTTC. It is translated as CASSLLAETQYF.

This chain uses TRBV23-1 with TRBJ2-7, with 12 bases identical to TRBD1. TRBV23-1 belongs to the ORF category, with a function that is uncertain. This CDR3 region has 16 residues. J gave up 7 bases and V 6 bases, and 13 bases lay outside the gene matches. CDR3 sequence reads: CASRLVNRDRGQEQYF. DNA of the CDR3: TGCGCCAGCAGACTCGTGAACCGGGACAGGGGGCAAGAGCAGTACTTC.

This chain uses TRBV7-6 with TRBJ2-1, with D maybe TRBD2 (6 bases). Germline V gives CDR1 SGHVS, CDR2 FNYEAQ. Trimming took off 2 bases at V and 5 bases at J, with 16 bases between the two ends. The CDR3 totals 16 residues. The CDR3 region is CASSLRLGGVNNEQFF. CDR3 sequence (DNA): TGTGCCAGCAGCTTAAGGTTAGGCGGGGTTAACAATGAGCAGTTCTTC.

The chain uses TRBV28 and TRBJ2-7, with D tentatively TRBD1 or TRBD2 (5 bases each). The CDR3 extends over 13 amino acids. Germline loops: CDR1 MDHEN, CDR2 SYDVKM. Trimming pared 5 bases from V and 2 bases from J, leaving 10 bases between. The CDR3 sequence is CASSRDGTYEQYF. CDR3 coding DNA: TGTGCCAGCAGTCGGGACGGGACCTACGAGCAGTACTTC.

The CDR3 here is CASSLGKRESLRGYTF. CDR3 bases: TGTGCCAGCAGCTTAGGAAAAAGGGAGAGCCTAAGGGGCTACACCTTC. The V and J genes are TRBV7-8 and TRBJ1-2; no clear D gene. Trimming removed 1 base at V and 8 bases at J, with 20 bases between. CDR1 is SGHVS and CDR2 is FQNEAQ in the germline V gene. CDR3 length: 16 amino acids.

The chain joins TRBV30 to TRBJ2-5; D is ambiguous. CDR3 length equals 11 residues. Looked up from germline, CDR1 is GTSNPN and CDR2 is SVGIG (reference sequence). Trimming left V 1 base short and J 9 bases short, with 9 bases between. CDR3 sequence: CAWSGATAQYF. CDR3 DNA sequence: TGTGCCTGGAGTGGGGCGACGGCCCAGTACTTC. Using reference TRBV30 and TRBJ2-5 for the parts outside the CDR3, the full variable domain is SQTIHQWPATLVQPVGSPLSLECTVEGTSNPNLYWYRQAAGRGLQLLFYSVGIGQISSEVPQNLSASRPQDRQFILSSKKLLLSDSGFYLCAWSGATAQYFGPGTRLLVL.

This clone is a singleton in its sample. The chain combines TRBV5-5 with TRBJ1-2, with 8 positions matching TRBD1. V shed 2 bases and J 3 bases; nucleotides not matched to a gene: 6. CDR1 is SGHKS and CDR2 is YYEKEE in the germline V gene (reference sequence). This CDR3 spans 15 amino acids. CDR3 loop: CASSFFSQGDYGYTF. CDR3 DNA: TGTGCCAGCAGCTTCTTTTCACAGGGGGACTATGGCTACACCTTC.

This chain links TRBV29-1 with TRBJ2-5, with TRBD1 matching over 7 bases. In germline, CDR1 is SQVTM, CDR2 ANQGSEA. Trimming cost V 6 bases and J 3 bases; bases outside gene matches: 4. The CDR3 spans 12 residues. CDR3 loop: CSVNGQEETQYF. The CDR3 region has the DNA TGCAGCGTCAATGGACAGGAAGAGACCCAGTACTTC.

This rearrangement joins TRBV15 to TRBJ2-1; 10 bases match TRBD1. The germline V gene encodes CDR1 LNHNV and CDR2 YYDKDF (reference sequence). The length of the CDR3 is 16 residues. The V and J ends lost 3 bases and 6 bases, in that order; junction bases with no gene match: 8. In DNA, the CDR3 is TGTGCCACCAGCAGTCACATTGGGGACAGGGGCAATGAGCAGTTCTTC. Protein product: CATSSHIGDRGNEQFF.

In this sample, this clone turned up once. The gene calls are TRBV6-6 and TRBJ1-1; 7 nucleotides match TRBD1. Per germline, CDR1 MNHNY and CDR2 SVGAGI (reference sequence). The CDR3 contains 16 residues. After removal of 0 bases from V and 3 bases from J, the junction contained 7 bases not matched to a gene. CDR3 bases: TGTGCCAGCAGTTACTCGATGCATCAGGGGGACACTGAAGCTTTCTTT. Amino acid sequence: CASSYSMHQGDTEAFF.

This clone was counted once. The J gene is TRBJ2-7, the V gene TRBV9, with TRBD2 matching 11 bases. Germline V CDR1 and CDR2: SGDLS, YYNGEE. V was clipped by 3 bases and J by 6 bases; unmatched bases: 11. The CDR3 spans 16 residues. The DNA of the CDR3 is TGTGCCAGCAGCGCCAGGACTAGCGGGCGCCCCGGCGAGCAGTACTTC. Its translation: CASSARTSGRPGEQYF.

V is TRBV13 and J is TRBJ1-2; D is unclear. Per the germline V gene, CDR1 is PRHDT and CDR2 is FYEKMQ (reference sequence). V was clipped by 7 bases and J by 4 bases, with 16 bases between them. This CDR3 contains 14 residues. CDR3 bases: TGTGCCAGCACCCAGTCCCGGGGAGCCTATGGCTACACCTTC. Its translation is CASTQSRGAYGYTF.

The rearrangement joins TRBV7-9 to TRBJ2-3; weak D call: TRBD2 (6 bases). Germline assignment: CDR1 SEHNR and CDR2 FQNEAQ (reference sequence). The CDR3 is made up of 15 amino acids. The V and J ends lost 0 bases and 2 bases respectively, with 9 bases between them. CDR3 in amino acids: CASSLASGFTDTQYF. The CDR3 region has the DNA TGTGCCAGCAGCTTAGCCAGCGGGTTCACAGATACGCAGTATTTT.

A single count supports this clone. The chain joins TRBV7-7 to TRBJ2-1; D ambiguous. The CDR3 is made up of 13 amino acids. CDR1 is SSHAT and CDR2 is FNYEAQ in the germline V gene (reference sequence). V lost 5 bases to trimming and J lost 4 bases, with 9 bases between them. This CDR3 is CASSIAAYNEQFF. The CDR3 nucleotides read TGTGCCAGCAGCATTGCGGCATACAATGAGCAGTTCTTC.